This T cell receptor beta chain is drawn from a study of control samples from healthy donors and cancer patients (dated by TCRdb to 2018 to 2020). Receptors were amplified or captured by the immunoSEQ multiplex PCR assay. TCRdb provides this immuneACCESS table in a form limited to in-frame rearrangements. Some clones are lacking; in checked studies, under half of them reflect an unresolved V gene, and why the rest are absent is not known. This sample lists over 150,000 clones; roughly 94% were detected once. The leading ten clones occupy 1.2% to 1.5% of the sample. In regard to this clone: Its antigen has not been determined. Base qualities were left out, and no much larger clone turns up one base away.

The germline V gene specifies SQVTM as CDR1 and ANQGSEA as CDR2. A distance of 9 bases separates the germline ends of V and J, which lose 3 bases and 0 bases respectively. Its CDR3 holds 14 amino acids, cysteine through phenylalanine. The entry retains the CDR3 DNA only, 42 bases that are in frame from base 1. This sequence originates from a woman between 18 and 29 years old in good health. This chain joins TRBV29-1 to TRBJ1-3, with TRBD1 perhaps the D gene, on 6 matching bases. The sequenced sample was blood. The CDR3 loop reads CSVEQGRSGNTIYF. In nucleotide form, the sequence is TGCAGCGTTGAGCAGGGGCGCTCTGGAAACACCATATATTTT.